The 6 T cell receptor beta chains presented below share a single source sample, sequenced in a study of T cell changes during pregnancy in multiple sclerosis. TCRdb keeps only in-frame clones here, not all; method: immunoSEQ multiplex PCR. The table records roughly 67,000 clones, about nine tenths of them present only once. Sequencing was performed on peripheral blood, taken in the second trimester of pregnancy. The receptors were gathered from a female donor with multiple sclerosis, enrolled in a pregnancy study.

The chain is built from TRBV27 and TRBJ2-2; the match to TRBD1 covers 8 bases. Germline V CDR1 and CDR2: MNHEY, SMNVEV (reference sequence). The CDR3 totals 13 residues. V lost 11 bases, J lost 7 bases, and 9 bases stayed unmatched. In DNA form, the CDR3 reads TGTGCCGCCGCAGGGGGCGCCAACGGGGAGCTGTTTTTT. Residues: CAAAGGANGELFF.

This chain joins TRBV2 and TRBJ1-2; 10 nucleotides align to TRBD1. This CDR3 has 15 amino acids. Trimming at V came to 5 bases and at J to 4 bases, leaving 7 bases not matched to a gene. Germline values: CDR1 SNHLY, CDR2 FYNNEI. The DNA of the CDR3 is TGTGCCAGCAGTAGACAGGGGGCTGTACCCTATGGCTACACCTTC. Residues: CASSRQGAVPYGYTF.

This chain uses TRBV7-8 with TRBJ1-4, with 9 bases aligning to TRBD1. Germline assignment: CDR1 SGHVS and CDR2 FQNEAQ. The CDR3 spans 18 residues. Germline trimming cut 1 base from V and 0 bases from J; bases unmatched to any gene: 6. CDR3 in amino acids: CASSLGTGDLATNEKLFF. CDR3 DNA sequence: TGTGCCAGCAGCTTAGGGACAGGGGACCTTGCAACTAATGAAAAACTGTTTTTT.

The chain recombines TRBV7-2 with TRBJ1-4, with 7 bases matching TRBD1. Unmatched junction bases numbered 8, after V lost 5 bases and J lost 5 bases. Germline-derived CDR1 and CDR2 are SGHTA and FQGNSA. This CDR3 region has 15 residues. As DNA, the CDR3 is TGTGCCAGCAGCCCCCGGACAGGAAAGAATGAAAAACTGTTTTTT. Translation gives CASSPRTGKNEKLFF. Full variable domain (remainder filled in from reference TRBV7-2 and TRBJ1-4): GAGVSQSPSNKVTEKGKDVELRCDPISGHTALYWYRQSLGQGLEFLIYFQGNSAPDKSGLPSDRFSAERTGGSVSTLTIQRTQQEDSAVYLCASSPRTGKNEKLFFGSGTQLSVL.

V gene TRBV6-5 combines with J gene TRBJ1-1; the D gene is possibly TRBD1 (6 bases). Between the trimmed V and J ends, which lost 6 bases and 2 bases, there was a span of 16 bases. The CDR3 runs 15 residues. The germline CDR1 and CDR2 sequences are MNHEY and SVGAGI. The CDR3 DNA sequence: TGTGCCAGCAGGACTCAGGGGATCGGAAACACTGAAGCTTTCTTT. It codes for CASRTQGIGNTEAFF.

The gene calls are TRBV5-1 and TRBJ2-3; TRBD2 matches at 12 bases. Germline assignment: CDR1 SGHRS and CDR2 YFSETQ. This CDR3 is built from 15 residues. Trimming removed 6 bases from V and 1 base from J; junction bases left unmatched: 3. The CDR3 is CASIRLAGGTDTQYF. In DNA, the CDR3 is TGCGCCAGCATTCGACTAGCGGGGGGCACAGATACGCAGTATTTT.